This T cell receptor (beta chain) was identified in a study of T cell repertoires in cytomegalovirus infection. On the study more broadly: Signatures in public TCR beta sequences pointed to both CMV infection and matching HLA type. Findings of the study overall: Adding up the frequency of public TCR beta families identified people who carried CMV plus the relevant HLA. In two of eight donors, the top clonotype was HLA-C-restricted CMV-specific.

Losses at the gene ends were 7 bases for V and 13 bases for J; bases not matched to a gene: 18. The CDR3 contains 16 residues. The sample holds many counts of this clonotype. Its antigen is currently unknown. TCRdb reprocessed the reads via MiXCR and lists one record per CDR3 protein. The data show around 320,000 distinct CDR3 sequences, over 7.5% seen once. This TCR was sampled from a human donor in good health (CMV status not recorded). Some clones in this sample may be carry-over from other donors' samples. The chain couples TRBV12-3 or TRBV12-4 to TRBJ2-1, with 11 nucleotides matching TRBD2. The sequenced sample was PBMCs. The CDR3 DNA reads TGTGCCAGCATCCTCAGGGGACTAGCGGCCCCAGGGGAACAGTTCTTC. Protein product: CASILRGLAAPGEQFF.